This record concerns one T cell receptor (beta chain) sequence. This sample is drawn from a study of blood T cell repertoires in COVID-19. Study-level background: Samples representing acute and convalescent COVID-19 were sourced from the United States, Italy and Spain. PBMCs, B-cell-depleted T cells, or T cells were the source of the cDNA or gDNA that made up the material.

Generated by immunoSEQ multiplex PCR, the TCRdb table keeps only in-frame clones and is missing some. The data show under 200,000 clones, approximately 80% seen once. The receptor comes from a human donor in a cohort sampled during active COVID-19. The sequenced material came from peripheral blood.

In nucleotides, the CDR3 is TGTGCCAGCAGCCACCGGACAGCCAACACTGAAGCTTTCTTT. Its translation: CASSHRTANTEAFF. The rearrangement joins TRBV11-2 to TRBJ1-1; tentatively, D is TRBD1 (6 bases). V dropped 5 bases and J dropped 2 bases, with 12 bases sitting between them. Germline values: CDR1 SGHAT, CDR2 FQNNGV. This CDR3 is 14 amino acids long.